This passage covers 14 T cell receptor beta chains from one sample sequenced in a study of CD8 T cells in ankylosing spondylitis. Broader study findings: A TCR beta motif of several highly homologous variants seemed to mark ankylosing spondylitis blood.

TCRdb re-called the 5' RACE reads through MiXCR, storing one row per CDR3 protein. The data show a few hundred thousand distinct CDR3 sequences, about 22% seen once. Antigens for these TCRs are unknown. The specimen was blood, either unsorted or a sorted T cell fraction (not recorded which). These receptors were collected from a male donor with ankylosing spondylitis.

In this sample, this clonotype turned up a few times. The chain links TRBV5-1 to TRBJ2-7; D unclear. The CDR3 length is 13 residues. Looked up from germline, CDR1 is SGHRS and CDR2 is YFSETQ. V dropped 0 bases and J dropped 2 bases, with 6 bases sitting between them. The CDR3 nucleotides read TGCGCCAGCAGCTTGGAGGTCACCTACGAGCAGTACTTC. Amino acids: CASSLEVTYEQYF.

V and J are TRBV20-1 and TRBJ1-4; D possibly corresponds to TRBD1 (5 bases). Germline V CDR1 and CDR2: DFQATT, SNEGSKA (reference sequence). V was clipped by 5 bases and J by 4 bases, with 20 bases between them. This CDR3 contains 16 residues. CDR3 DNA sequence: TGCAGTGCTGCCGAGGGGAGGGACGTTTTTAATGAAAAACTGTTTTTT. Translating it yields CSAAEGRDVFNEKLFF.

This chain links TRBV7-8 with TRBJ2-7; 7 bases match TRBD1. Germline CDR1 is SGHVS and CDR2 is FQNEAQ. Trimming at V came to 1 base and at J to 8 bases, leaving 14 bases not matched to a gene. The length of the CDR3 is 16 residues. DNA of the CDR3: TGTGCCAGCAGCTTAGATGCACAGGGGACCCTACGGCAGCAGTACTTC. Residues: CASSLDAQGTLRQQYF.

This clonotype was seen a handful of times. CDR3 in DNA: TGCAGCGTACCGGGACGTTCGAACACTGAAGCTTTCTTT. Amino acid sequence: CSVPGRSNTEAFF. The chain couples TRBV29-1 to TRBJ1-1; D perhaps matches TRBD1 (5 bases). The germline V gene encodes CDR1 SQVTM and CDR2 ANQGSEA. The V end lost 6 bases, the J end lost 1 base, and 12 bases lay between the germline ends. The CDR3 loop spans 13 amino acids.

In this sample, this clonotype turned up a few times. The chain is built from TRBV7-2 and TRBJ1-1; 8 nucleotides match TRBD1. CDR3 length equals 14 residues. In germline, CDR1 is SGHTA, CDR2 FQGNSA. V trimming: 5 bases; J trimming: 4 bases; junction bases outside the gene matches: 6. Written as DNA, the CDR3 is TGTGCCAGCAGCGCAAGGACAGGGAGCACTGAAGCTTTCTTT. This encodes CASSARTGSTEAFF.

J is TRBJ2-1 and V is TRBV12-3 or TRBV12-4; 11 bases are shared with TRBD2. J lost 5 bases, V lost 4 bases, and 4 bases had no gene match. CDR3 length: 15 residues. CDR3 residues: CASSYTSGSHNEQFF. For the CDR3, the DNA is TGTGCCAGCAGTTACACTAGCGGGAGCCACAATGAGCAGTTCTTC.

The chain uses TRBV5-1 and TRBJ1-4, with a possible D match to TRBD1 (5 bases). Trimming shortened V by 4 bases and J by 5 bases, and 15 bases separated the two germline ends. CDR3 length equals 15 residues. Germline CDR1 is SGHRS and CDR2 is YFSETQ. Here the CDR3 DNA reads TGCGCCAGCAGCACCAGACAGACTGGAAATGAAAAACTGTTTTTT. Residues: CASSTRQTGNEKLFF. The variable domain in full, with the rest retrieved from reference TRBV5-1 and TRBJ1-4, is KAGVTQTPRYLIKTRGQQVTLSCSPISGHRSVSWYQQTPGQGLQFLFEYFSETQRNKGNFPGRFSGRQFSNSRSEMNVSTLELGDSALYLCASSTRQTGNEKLFFGSGTQLSVL.

This clonotype has at least ten counts. CDR3 protein: CAISESPIEAFF. The CDR3, as DNA: TGTGCCATCAGTGAGTCGCCCATTGAAGCTTTCTTT. The gene calls are TRBV10-3 and TRBJ1-1; D is ambiguous. Germline V gene sequence: CDR1 ENHRY, CDR2 SYGVKD. Trimming took off 0 bases at V and 7 bases at J, with 6 bases between the two ends. The CDR3 length is 12 residues.

This clonotype was found a few times. V is TRBV7-8 and J is TRBJ2-5; 9 bases are shared with TRBD1. CDR3 length: 19 residues. J lost 4 bases, V lost 6 bases, and 21 bases had no gene match. The germline gives CDR1 SGHVS, CDR2 FQNEAQ. Here the CDR3 reads CASSLFAQGAQRRGETQYF. CDR3 coding DNA: TGTGCCAGCAGTTTGTTCGCACAGGGGGCCCAGCGGAGGGGAGAGACCCAGTACTTC.

This clonotype was seen a few times. This chain joins TRBV30 and TRBJ1-1, with 9 bases aligning to TRBD1. CDR3 length: 13 residues. Germline V gives CDR1 GTSNPN, CDR2 SVGIG (reference sequence). V was clipped by 5 bases and J by 3 bases; unmatched bases: 4. CDR3 loop: CAWGTGSDTEAFF. DNA of the CDR3: TGTGCCTGGGGGACAGGGTCGGACACTGAAGCTTTCTTT.

The CDR3 nucleotides are TGCAGTGCTGGTTCACCCAGCCACGAGACCCAGTACTTC. This encodes CSAGSPSHETQYF. V is TRBV20-1 and J is TRBJ2-5; D is unresolved. Germline CDR1 reads DFQATT; CDR2 reads SNEGSKA (reference sequence). The V end lost 5 bases, the J end lost 5 bases, and 15 bases lay between the germline ends. CDR3 length: 13 amino acids.

This clonotype came up a few times. The V and J genes are TRBV21-1 and TRBJ2-7; the table's D call, TRBD1, has no DNA check behind it. TRBV21-1 is labeled a pseudogene. CDR3 length equals 14 residues. The CDR3 DNA reads as TGTGCCAGCAGCACGTGTTGGACAATCTACGAGCAGTACTTC. Translation gives CASSTCWTIYEQYF.

This rearrangement joins TRBV5-1 to TRBJ1-1; 7 bases agree with TRBD1. Germline loops: CDR1 SGHRS, CDR2 YFSETQ. V lost 4 bases and J lost 4; bases outside the gene matches: 10. This CDR3 is built from 15 residues. The CDR3 is CASSPGDSFSTEAFF. The CDR3 DNA reads TGCGCCAGCAGCCCGGGGGACAGTTTCAGCACTGAAGCTTTCTTT.

The J gene is TRBJ2-1, the V gene TRBV20-1; 7 bases match TRBD1. The CDR3 covers 10 residues. After removal of 7 bases from V and 10 bases from J, the junction contained 4 bases not matched to a gene. The V gene's germline CDR1 is DFQATT and CDR2 SNEGSKA (reference sequence). The CDR3 DNA sequence: TGCAGTGGAGGGGGCTGGGAGCAGTTCTTC. Amino acids: CSGGGWEQFF.